The source of this TCR beta chain is a study of early T cells in non-severe SARS-CoV-2 infection. On the study more broadly: Chains were not paired, and sequencing was done on bulk RNA from unsorted whole blood. Study results and limitations: VDJdb matching favored anti-spike CD8 responses, missing private and CD4 specificities.

As part of library construction, unique molecular identifiers were attached to individual cDNA molecules. Using its own MiXCR run on the 5' RACE reads, TCRdb lists one record per CDR3 protein. Of 55,000 to 75,000 distinct CDR3 sequences listed, about 9.3% were seen once; the top ten hold about 1.2%. This CDR3 has 16 amino acids. Germline V CDR1 and CDR2: MGHRA, YSYEKL. Trimming stripped 1 base from V and 8 bases from J, with 18 bases between. This clonotype was seen at least ten times. Its antigen is still unknown. This clonotype was obtained from an adult who was a healthcare worker with PCR-confirmed SARS-CoV-2 infection or an uninfected control (not recorded which). The material sequenced was whole blood. The chain combines TRBV4-1 with TRBJ1-5; possibly TRBD1 for D (6 bases). The CDR3 sequence: CASSQGVRDTYKPQHF. CDR3 bases: TGCGCCAGCAGCCAAGGGGTTCGGGACACCTATAAGCCCCAGCATTTT.